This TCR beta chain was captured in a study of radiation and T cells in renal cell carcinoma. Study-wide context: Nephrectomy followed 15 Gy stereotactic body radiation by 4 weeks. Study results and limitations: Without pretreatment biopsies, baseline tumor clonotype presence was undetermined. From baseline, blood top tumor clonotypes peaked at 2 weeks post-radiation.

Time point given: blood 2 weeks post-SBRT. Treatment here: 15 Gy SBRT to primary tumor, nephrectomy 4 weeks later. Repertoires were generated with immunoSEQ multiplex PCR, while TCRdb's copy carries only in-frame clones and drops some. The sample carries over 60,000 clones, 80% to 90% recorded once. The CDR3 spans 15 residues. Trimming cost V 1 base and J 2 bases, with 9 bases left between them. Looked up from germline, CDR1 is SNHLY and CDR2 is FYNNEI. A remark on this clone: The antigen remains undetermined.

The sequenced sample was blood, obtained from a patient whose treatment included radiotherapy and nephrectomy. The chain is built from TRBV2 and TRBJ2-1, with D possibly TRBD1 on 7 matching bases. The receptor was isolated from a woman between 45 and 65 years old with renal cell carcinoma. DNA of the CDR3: TGTGCCAGCAGTGAAGGCAGGGGGGCCTACAATGAGCAGTTCTTC. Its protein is CASSEGRGAYNEQFF.